The clone carrying this T cell receptor beta chain was detected many times. No antigen is known for it. All of the donors were Caucasians in good health. The sample belongs to a study of identical twins. The V end was cut by 3 bases, the J end by 3 bases, with 9 bases between. The CDR3 extends over 13 amino acids. The V gene's germline CDR1 is ENHRY and CDR2 SYGVKD. TCRdb reanalysed the 5' RACE reads using MiXCR and keeps one entry per CDR3 protein. The sample has approximately 690,000 distinct CDR3 sequences, less than 7% seen once; the top ten hold around 1.9%. Study results and limitations: The models gave estimates that fell short of the out-of-frame TCR alpha sharing seen in monozygotic twins. Memory repertoires lacked the insertion deficit that abundant cord blood beta clonotypes showed. The study found excess low generation probability among twin-shared out-of-frame alpha sequences.

The sequenced material came from naive T cells sorted from blood. This sequence joins TRBV10-3 and TRBJ2-7; no reliable D call. The clonotype originates from a man aged 18 to 29 in good health. The CDR3 loop reads CAISDMGNYEQYF. DNA of the CDR3: TGTGCCATCAGTGATATGGGAAACTACGAGCAGTACTTC.